Listed here is a single T cell receptor beta chain. Its specificity is unknown. This specimen belongs to a study of CD4+ T cells in melanoma. V dropped 3 bases and J dropped 12 bases, with 24 bases sitting between them. The CDR3 has 15 amino acids. Germline V gene data show CDR1 as SGDLS and CDR2 as YYNGEE. Study-wide points: A reported correlation linked neoantigen-specific CD4+ T cells to CD8+, macrophage and B cell function.

The assay was immunoSEQ multiplex PCR, and TCRdb's table has in-frame clones only and misses some. The sample contains more than 12,000 clones, 62% of which appear only once. The sample was cells from a culture (not recorded whether cultured in vitro). The sequence derives from a human donor with melanoma. V gene TRBV9 combines with J gene TRBJ1-1; D is unresolved. CDR3 in amino acids: CASSDVSQLSERTFF. The CDR3, as DNA: TGTGCCAGCAGCGACGTTTCACAGTTGAGTGAAAGAACTTTCTTT.